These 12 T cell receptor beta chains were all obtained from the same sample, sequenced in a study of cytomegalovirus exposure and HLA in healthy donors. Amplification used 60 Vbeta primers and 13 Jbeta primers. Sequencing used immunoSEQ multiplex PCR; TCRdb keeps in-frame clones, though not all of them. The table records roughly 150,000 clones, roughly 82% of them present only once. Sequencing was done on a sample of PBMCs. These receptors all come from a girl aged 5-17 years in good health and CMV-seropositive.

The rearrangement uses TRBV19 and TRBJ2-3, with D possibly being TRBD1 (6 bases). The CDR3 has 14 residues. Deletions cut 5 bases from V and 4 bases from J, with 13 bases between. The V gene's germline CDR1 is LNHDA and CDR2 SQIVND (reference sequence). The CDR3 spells CASSGGRIADTQYF. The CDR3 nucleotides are TGTGCCAGTAGTGGGGGCCGGATAGCAGATACGCAGTATTTT.

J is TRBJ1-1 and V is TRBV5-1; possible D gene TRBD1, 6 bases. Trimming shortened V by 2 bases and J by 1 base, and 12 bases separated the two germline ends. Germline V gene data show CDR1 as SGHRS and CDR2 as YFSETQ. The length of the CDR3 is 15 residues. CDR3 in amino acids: CASSLQGAPNTEAFF. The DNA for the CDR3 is TGCGCCAGCAGCTTACAGGGTGCCCCGAACACTGAAGCTTTCTTT.

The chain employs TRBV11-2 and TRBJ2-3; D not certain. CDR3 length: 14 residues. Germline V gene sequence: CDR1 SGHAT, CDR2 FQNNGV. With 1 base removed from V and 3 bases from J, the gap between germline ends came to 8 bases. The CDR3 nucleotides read TGTGCCAGCAGCTTAGTAGCAGTAACAGATACGCAGTATTTT. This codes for CASSLVAVTDTQYF.

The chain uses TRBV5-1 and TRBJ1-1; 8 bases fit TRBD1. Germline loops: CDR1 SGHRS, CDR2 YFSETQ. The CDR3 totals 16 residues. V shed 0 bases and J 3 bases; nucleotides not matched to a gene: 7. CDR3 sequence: CASSLEGQGADTEAFF. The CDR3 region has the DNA TGCGCCAGCAGCTTGGAGGGCCAGGGGGCGGACACTGAAGCTTTCTTT.

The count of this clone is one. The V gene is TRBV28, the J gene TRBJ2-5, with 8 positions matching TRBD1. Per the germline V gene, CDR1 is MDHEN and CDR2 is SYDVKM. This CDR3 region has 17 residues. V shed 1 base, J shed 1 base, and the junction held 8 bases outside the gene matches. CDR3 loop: CASSLFRDRPFQETQYF. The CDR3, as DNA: TGTGCCAGCAGTTTATTTCGGGACAGGCCTTTCCAAGAGACCCAGTACTTC.

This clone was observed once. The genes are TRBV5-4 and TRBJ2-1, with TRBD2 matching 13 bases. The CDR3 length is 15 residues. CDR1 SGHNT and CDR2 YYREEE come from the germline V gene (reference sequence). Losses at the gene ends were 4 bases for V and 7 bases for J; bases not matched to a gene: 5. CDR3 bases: TGTGCCAGCAGCGATGGACTAGCGGGAGTAAATGAGCAGTTCTTC. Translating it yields CASSDGLAGVNEQFF.

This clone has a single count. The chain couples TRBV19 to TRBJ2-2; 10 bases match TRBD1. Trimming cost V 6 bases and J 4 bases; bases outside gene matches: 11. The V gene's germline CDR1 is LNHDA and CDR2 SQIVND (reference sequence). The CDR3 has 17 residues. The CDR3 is CASSSTGGGMVTGELFF. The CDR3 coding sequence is TGTGCCAGTAGCTCGACAGGGGGCGGGATGGTCACCGGGGAGCTGTTTTTT.

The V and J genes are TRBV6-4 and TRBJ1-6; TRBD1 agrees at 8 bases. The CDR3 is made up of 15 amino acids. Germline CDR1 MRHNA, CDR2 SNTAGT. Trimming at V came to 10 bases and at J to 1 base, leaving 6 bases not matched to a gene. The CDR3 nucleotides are TGTGCCACCCGGGACAGGAGTTCCTATAATTCACCCCTCCACTTT. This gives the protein CATRDRSSYNSPLHF.

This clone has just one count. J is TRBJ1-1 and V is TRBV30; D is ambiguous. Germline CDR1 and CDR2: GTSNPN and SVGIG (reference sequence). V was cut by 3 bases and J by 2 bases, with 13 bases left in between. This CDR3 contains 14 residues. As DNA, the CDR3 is TGTGCCTGGAGCGAACTCGGGATCAACACTGAAGCTTTCTTT. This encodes CAWSELGINTEAFF.

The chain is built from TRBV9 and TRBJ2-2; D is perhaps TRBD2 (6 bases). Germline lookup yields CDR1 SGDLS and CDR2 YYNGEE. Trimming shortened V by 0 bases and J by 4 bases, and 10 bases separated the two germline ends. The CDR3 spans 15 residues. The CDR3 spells CASSVGGDFTGELFF. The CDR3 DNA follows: TGTGCCAGCAGCGTAGGGGGGGACTTCACCGGGGAGCTGTTTTTT.

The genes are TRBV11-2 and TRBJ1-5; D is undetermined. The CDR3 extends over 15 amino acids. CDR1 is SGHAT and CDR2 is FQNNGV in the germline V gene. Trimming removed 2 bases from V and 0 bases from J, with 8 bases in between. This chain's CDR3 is CASSLNPGSNQPQHF. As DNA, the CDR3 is TGTGCCAGCAGCTTAAATCCCGGTAGCAATCAGCCCCAGCATTTT.

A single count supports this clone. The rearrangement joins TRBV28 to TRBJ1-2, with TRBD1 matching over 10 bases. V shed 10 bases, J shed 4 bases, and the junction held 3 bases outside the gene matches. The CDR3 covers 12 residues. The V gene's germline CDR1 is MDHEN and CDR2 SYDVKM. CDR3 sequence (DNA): TGTGCCACCCGGACAGGGGGCTATGGCTACACCTTC. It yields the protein CATRTGGYGYTF.